Each of the 10 T cell receptor beta chains below was sequenced from the same sample in a study of blood T cell repertoires in COVID-19. Some clones are missing from TCRdb's copy, which holds only in-frame ones; the method was immunoSEQ multiplex PCR. The profile covers 97,000 or so clones, with approximately 92% appearing a single time and around 4.4% taken by the ten largest. The sequencing sample was made of peripheral blood. These receptors came from a man aged 18-30 years with acute or convalescent COVID-19.

The chain couples TRBV3-1 (or the pseudogene TRBV3-2) to TRBJ2-7; 7 bases match TRBD1. Germline lookup yields CDR1 LGHDT and CDR2 YNNKEL (reference sequence). Trimming took 11 bases from V and 3 from J; bases not matched to a gene: 13. This CDR3 contains 14 residues. The CDR3 here is CAGRNLTGYYEQYF. The CDR3 DNA sequence: TGTGCCGGGCGCAACCTGACAGGGTACTACGAGCAGTACTTC.

The chain is built from TRBV27 and TRBJ1-2, with a weak D call TRBD1 (6 bases). The CDR3 has 15 residues. V lost 5 bases to trimming and J lost 1 base, with 14 bases between them. Germline V gives CDR1 MNHEY, CDR2 SMNVEV (reference sequence). The CDR3 is CASSPYSDSNYGYTF. The CDR3 bases are TGTGCCAGCAGTCCGTACTCGGACAGTAACTATGGCTACACCTTC.

The chain couples TRBV7-8 to TRBJ1-5, with D perhaps TRBD1 (6 bases). V lost 0 bases and J 0 bases, leaving 12 bases between the germline ends. The CDR3 totals 17 residues. Looked up from germline, CDR1 is SGHVS and CDR2 is FQNEAQ. The CDR3 here is CASSLATGFDSNQPQHF. The CDR3 DNA reads as TGTGCCAGCAGCTTAGCGACAGGATTCGATAGCAATCAGCCCCAGCATTTT.

The chain uses TRBV5-4 and TRBJ2-7; 9 bases fit TRBD1. The length of the CDR3 is 15 residues. With V trimmed by 2 bases and J by 7 bases, 10 bases remained unmatched. The germline V gene has CDR1 SGHNT and CDR2 YYREEE (reference sequence). The CDR3 DNA sequence: TGTGCCAGCAGCTTACCCGACAGGGGGGTCGGGGAGCAGTACTTC. This sequence encodes CASSLPDRGVGEQYF.

The chain joins TRBV13 to TRBJ1-6; tentatively, D is TRBD1 (6 bases). Trimming stripped 3 bases from V and 10 bases from J, with 13 bases between. This CDR3 comprises 14 residues. Germline CDR1 and CDR2: PRHDT and FYEKMQ (reference sequence). The CDR3 loop is CASSFQGLQSPLHF. CDR3 in DNA: TGTGCCAGCAGCTTTCAGGGGTTGCAATCACCCCTCCACTTT.

The rearrangement joins TRBV27 to TRBJ1-1; a weak D match, TRBD1 (6 bases). The germline V gene has CDR1 MNHEY and CDR2 SMNVEV (reference sequence). The V and J ends lost 3 bases and 0 bases respectively, with 8 bases between them. The length of the CDR3 is 14 residues. The CDR3 is CASSLGHLNTEAFF. Written as DNA, the CDR3 is TGTGCCAGCAGTTTGGGACACCTGAACACTGAAGCTTTCTTT.

This sequence joins TRBV27 and TRBJ1-1; the D gene is possibly TRBD1 (6 bases). CDR1 MNHEY and CDR2 SMNVEV come from the germline V gene (reference sequence). Trimming removed 7 bases at V and 5 bases at J, with 11 bases between. This CDR3 has 12 residues. Written as DNA, the CDR3 is TGTGCCAGCAAAGGGGGAAATACTGAAGCTTTCTTT. Translating gives CASKGGNTEAFF.

The chain couples TRBV18 to TRBJ1-5; D ambiguous. Germline V CDR1 and CDR2: KGHSH, LQKENI. This CDR3 has 15 residues. Trimming cost V 1 base and J 5 bases, with 12 bases left between them. CDR3 sequence (DNA): TGTGCCAGCTCACCACAACGGGGAGCGGATCAGCCCCAGCATTTT. Its protein is CASSPQRGADQPQHF. The entire variable domain, with the rest obtained from reference TRBV18 and TRBJ1-5, is as follows: NAGVMQNPRHLVRRRGQEARLRCSPMKGHSHVYWYRQLPEEGLKFMVYLQKENIIDESGMPKERFSAEFPKEGPSILRIQQVVRGDSAAYFCASSPQRGADQPQHFGDGTRLSIL.

The CDR3 reads CASSWDLNTEAFF. The CDR3 region has the DNA TGTGCCAGCAGCTGGGACTTGAACACTGAAGCTTTCTTT. V usage is TRBV12-3 or TRBV12-4 and J usage is TRBJ1-1; a weak D match, TRBD1 (5 bases). Trimming removed 6 bases from V and 0 bases from J, with 8 bases in between. This CDR3 contains 13 residues.

This sequence joins TRBV5-4 and TRBJ2-7, with D perhaps TRBD2 (6 bases). Germline-derived CDR1 and CDR2 are SGHNT and YYREEE (reference sequence). The V end was cut by 3 bases, the J end by 1 base, with 8 bases between. The CDR3 is made up of 13 amino acids. The CDR3, as DNA: TGTGCCAGCAGCTCAGGGACTTCCTACGAGCAGTACTTC. This encodes CASSSGTSYEQYF.